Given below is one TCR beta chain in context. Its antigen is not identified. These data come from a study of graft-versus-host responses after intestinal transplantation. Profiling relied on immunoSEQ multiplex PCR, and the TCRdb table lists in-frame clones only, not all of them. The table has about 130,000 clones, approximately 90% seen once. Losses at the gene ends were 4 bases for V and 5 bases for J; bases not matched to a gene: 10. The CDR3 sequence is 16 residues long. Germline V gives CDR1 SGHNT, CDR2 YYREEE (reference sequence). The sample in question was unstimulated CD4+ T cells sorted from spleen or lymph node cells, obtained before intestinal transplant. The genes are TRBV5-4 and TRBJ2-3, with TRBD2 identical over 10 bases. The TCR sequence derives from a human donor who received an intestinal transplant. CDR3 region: CASSDLVAGGRDTQYF. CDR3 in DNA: TGTGCCAGCAGCGACCTTGTAGCGGGGGGCAGAGATACGCAGTATTTT.